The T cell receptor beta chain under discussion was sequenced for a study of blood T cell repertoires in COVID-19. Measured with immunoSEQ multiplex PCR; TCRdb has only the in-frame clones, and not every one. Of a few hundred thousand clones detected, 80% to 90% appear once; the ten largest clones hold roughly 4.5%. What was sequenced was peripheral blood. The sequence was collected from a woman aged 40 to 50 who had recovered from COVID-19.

DNA of the CDR3: TGCAGCGTTGAAACAGTTGAGAACACTGAAGCTTTCTTT. Translation: CSVETVENTEAFF. The V and J genes are TRBV29-1 and TRBJ1-1; no clear D gene. Trimming cost V 2 bases and J 1 base, with 8 bases left between them. This CDR3 region has 13 residues. Per germline, CDR1 SQVTM and CDR2 ANQGSEA.